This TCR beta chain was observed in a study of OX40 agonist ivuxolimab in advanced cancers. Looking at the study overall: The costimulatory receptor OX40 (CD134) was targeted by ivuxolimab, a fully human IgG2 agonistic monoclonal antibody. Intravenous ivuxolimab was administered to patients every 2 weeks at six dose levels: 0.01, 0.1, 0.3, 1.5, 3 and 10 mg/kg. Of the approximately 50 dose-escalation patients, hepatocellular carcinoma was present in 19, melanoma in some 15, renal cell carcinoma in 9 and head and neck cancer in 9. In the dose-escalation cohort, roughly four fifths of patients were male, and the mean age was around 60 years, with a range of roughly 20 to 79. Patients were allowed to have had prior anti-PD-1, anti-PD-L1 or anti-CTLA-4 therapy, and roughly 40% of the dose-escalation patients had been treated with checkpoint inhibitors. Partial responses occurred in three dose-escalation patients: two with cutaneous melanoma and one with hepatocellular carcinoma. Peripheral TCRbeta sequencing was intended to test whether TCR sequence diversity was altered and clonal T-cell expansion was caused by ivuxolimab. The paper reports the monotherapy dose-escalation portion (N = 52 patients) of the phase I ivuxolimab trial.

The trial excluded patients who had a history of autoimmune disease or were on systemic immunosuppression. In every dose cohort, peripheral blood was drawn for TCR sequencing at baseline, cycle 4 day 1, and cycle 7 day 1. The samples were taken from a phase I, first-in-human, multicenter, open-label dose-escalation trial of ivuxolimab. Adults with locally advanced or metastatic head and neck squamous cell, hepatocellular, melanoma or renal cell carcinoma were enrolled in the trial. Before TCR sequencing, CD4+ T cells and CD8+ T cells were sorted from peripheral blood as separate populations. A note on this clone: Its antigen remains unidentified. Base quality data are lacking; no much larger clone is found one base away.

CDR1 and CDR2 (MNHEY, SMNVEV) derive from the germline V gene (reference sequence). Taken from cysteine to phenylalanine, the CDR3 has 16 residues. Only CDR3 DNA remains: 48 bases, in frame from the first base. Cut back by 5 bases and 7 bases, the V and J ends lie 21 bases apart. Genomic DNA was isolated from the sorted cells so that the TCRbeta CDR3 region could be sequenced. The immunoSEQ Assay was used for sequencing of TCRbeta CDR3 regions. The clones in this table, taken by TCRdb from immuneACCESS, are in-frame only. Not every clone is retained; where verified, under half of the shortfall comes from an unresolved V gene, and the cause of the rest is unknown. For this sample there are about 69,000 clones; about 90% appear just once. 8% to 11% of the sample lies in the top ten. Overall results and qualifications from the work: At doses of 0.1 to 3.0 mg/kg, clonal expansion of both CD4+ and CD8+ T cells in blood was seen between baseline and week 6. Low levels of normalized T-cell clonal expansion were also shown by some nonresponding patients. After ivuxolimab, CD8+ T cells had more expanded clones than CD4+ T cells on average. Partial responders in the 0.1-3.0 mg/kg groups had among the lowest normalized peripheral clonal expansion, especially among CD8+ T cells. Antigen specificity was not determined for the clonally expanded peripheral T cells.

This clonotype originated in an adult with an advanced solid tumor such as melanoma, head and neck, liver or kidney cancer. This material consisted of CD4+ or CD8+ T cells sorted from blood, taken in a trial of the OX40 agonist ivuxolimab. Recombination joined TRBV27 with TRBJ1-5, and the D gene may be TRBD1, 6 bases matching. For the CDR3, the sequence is CASSTTSQGRPQPQHF. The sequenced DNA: TGTGCCAGCAGTACTACTTCCCAGGGGCGCCCGCAGCCCCAGCATTTT.